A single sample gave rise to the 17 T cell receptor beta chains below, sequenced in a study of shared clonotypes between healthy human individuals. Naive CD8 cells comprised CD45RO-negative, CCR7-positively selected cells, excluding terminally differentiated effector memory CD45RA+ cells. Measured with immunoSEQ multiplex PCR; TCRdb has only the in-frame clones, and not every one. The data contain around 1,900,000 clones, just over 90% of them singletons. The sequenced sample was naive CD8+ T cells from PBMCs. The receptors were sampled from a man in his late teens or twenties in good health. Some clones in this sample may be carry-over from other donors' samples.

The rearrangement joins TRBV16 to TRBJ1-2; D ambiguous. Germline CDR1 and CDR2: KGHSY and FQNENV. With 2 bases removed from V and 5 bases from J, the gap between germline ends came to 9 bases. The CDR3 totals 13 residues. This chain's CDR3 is CASSQMKGYGYTF. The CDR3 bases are TGTGCCAGCAGCCAAATGAAAGGGTATGGCTACACCTTC. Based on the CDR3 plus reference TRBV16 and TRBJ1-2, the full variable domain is GEEVAQTPKHLVRGEGQKAKLYCAPIKGHSYVFWYQQVLKNEFKFLISFQNENVFDETGMPKERFSAKCLPNSPCSLEIQATKLEDSAVYFCASSQMKGYGYTFGSGTRLTVV.

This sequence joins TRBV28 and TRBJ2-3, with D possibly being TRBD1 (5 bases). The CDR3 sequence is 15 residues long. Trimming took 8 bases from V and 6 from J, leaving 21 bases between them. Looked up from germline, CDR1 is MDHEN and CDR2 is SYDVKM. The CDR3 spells CASYGGQGIRDTQYF. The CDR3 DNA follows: TGTGCCAGCTACGGTGGGCAGGGAATCCGGGATACGCAGTATTTT.

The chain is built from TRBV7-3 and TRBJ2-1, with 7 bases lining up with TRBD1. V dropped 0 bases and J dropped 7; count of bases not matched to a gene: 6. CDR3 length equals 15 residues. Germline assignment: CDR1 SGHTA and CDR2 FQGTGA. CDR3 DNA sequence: TGTGCCAGCAGCTTAACGCACAGGGGCGGGAATGAGCAGTTCTTC. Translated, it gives CASSLTHRGGNEQFF.

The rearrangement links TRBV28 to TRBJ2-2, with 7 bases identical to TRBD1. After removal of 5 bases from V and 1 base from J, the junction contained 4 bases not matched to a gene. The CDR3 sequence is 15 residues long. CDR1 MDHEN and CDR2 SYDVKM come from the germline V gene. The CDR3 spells CASSPGQKNTGELFF. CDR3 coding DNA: TGTGCCAGCAGTCCGGGACAGAAGAACACCGGGGAGCTGTTTTTT.

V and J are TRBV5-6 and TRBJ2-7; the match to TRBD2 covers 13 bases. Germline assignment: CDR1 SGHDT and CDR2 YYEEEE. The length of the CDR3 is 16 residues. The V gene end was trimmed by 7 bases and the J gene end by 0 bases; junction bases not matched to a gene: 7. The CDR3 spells CASLAGTSGASYEQYF. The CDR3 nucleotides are TGTGCCAGCCTCGCCGGGACTAGCGGGGCCTCCTACGAGCAGTACTTC.

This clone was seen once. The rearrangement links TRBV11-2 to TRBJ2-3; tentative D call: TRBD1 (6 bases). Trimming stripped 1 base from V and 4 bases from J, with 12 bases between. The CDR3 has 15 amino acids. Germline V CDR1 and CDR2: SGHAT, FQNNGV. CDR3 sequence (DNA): TGTGCCAGCAGCTTAGGGGGGCGCAGTGCAGATACGCAGTATTTT. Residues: CASSLGGRSADTQYF.

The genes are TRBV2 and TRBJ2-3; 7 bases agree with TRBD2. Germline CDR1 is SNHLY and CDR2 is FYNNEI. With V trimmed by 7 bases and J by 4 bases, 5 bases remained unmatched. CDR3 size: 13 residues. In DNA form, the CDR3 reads TGTGCCAGCACTGCGGGAGTCGCAGATACGCAGTATTTT. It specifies CASTAGVADTQYF.

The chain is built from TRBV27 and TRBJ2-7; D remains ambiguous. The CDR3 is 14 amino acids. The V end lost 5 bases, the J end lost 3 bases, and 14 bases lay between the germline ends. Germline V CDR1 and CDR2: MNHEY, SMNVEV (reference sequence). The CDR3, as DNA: TGTGCCAGCAGTGACCTGAATCTACGCTACGAGCAGTACTTC. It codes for CASSDLNLRYEQYF.

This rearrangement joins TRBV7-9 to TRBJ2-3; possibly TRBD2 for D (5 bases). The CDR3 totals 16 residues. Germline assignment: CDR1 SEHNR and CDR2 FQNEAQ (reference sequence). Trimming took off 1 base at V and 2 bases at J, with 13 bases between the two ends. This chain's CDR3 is CASSLVASPITDTQYF. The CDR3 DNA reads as TGTGCCAGCAGCTTAGTAGCTAGCCCTATCACAGATACGCAGTATTTT.

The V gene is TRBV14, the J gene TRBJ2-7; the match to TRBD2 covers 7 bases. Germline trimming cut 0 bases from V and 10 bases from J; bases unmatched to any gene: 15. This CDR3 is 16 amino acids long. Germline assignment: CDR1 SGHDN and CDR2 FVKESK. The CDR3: CASSQEWSSGPFTQYF. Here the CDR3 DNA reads TGTGCCAGCAGCCAAGAATGGAGTAGCGGGCCATTTACCCAGTACTTC.

The CDR3, as DNA: TGTGCCAGCAGCTTGGGGCAGGAAAACTATGGCTACACCTTC. Protein: CASSLGQENYGYTF. This rearrangement joins TRBV7-9 to TRBJ1-2; D is possibly TRBD1 (5 bases). Germline lookup yields CDR1 SEHNR and CDR2 FQNEAQ (reference sequence). V gave up 3 bases and J gave up 2 bases, with 10 bases separating them. The CDR3 is 14 amino acids.

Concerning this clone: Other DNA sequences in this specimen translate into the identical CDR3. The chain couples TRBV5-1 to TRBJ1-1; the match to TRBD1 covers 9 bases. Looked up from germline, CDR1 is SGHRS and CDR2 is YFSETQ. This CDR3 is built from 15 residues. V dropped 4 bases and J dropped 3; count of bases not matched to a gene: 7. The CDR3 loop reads CASSRGQGRDTEAFF. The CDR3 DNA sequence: TGCGCCAGCAGCCGCGGACAGGGGAGGGACACTGAAGCTTTCTTT.

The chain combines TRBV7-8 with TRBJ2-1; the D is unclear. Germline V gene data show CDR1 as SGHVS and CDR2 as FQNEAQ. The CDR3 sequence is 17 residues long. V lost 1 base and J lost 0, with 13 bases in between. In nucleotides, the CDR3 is TGTGCCAGCAGCTTAGATGGCCTCCCGAGCTCCTACAATGAGCAGTTCTTC. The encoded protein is CASSLDGLPSSYNEQFF. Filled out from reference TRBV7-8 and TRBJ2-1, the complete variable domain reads GAGVSQSPRYKVAKRGQDVALRCDPISGHVSLFWYQQALGQGPEFLTYFQNEAQLDKSGLPSDRFFAERPEGSVSTLKIQRTQQEDSAVYLCASSLDGLPSSYNEQFFGPGTRLTVL.

Written as DNA, the CDR3 is TGTGCCAGCAGTCTCAGGGGGACAGGGGTTTCCTACGAGCAGTACTTC. Protein product: CASSLRGTGVSYEQYF. V gene TRBV28 combines with J gene TRBJ2-7; TRBD1 aligns across 10 bases. Per the germline V gene, CDR1 is MDHEN and CDR2 is SYDVKM. The CDR3 has 16 amino acids. V shed 5 bases and J 1 base; nucleotides not matched to a gene: 8.

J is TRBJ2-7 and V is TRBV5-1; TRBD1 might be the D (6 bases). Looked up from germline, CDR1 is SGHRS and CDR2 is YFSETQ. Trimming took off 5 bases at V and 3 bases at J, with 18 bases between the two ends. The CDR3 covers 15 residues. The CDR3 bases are TGCGCCAGCAGACAAGGACAGCCCGGAGGCTACGAGCAGTACTTC. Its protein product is CASRQGQPGGYEQYF.

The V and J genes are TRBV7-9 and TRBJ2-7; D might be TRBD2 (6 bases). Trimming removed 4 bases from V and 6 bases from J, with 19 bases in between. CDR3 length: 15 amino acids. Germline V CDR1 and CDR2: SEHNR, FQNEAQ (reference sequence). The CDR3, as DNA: TGTGCCAGCAGCTCCGTTCGACTAGGAGGTAGCGAGCAGTACTTC. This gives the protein CASSSVRLGGSEQYF.

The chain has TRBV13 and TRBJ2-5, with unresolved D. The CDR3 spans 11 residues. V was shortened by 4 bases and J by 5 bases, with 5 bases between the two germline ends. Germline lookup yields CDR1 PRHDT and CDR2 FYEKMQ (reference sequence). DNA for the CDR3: TGTGCCAGCAGCTCCCGTGAGACCCAGTACTTC. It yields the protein CASSSRETQYF.